The following is a T cell receptor (beta chain) sequence with its context. Its antigen is not known. Germline V gene data show CDR1 as MDHEN and CDR2 as SYDVKM. Trimming shortened V by 6 bases and J by 2 bases, and 8 bases separated the two germline ends. This CDR3 has 12 amino acids. Assay used: immunoSEQ multiplex PCR; TCRdb lists only in-frame clones, some missing. The sample lists about 20,000 clones; more than 80% were seen once. These data come from a study of monozygotic twins with cystic fibrosis. Overall study findings and caveats: No link emerged between shared CDR3 counts and age, concordance or severity. Monozygotic CF twin pairs shared significantly more nucleotide-identical clonotypes than unrelated CF individuals did. J usage was most co-twin-similar in 8 of 16 pairs, V in 13.

The rearrangement joins TRBV28 to TRBJ2-7; D gene ambiguous. Input material: blood. This TCR derives from a girl aged 2 to 9 with cystic fibrosis. CDR3 protein: CASSPRPYEQYF. The CDR3 bases are TGTGCCAGCAGCCCCCGACCCTACGAGCAGTACTTC.